What follows describes a single TCR beta chain. The CDR3 sequence is 15 residues long. CDR1 is SGHKS, CDR2 YYEKEE, per germline (reference sequence). This specimen comes from a study of T cells expressing NK-cell markers. Across the study: Repertoire data for TCR beta were derived from sorted T cells (CD3+CD56+NKG2C+, CD3+CD56+NKG2C- and CD3+CD56-NKG2C+). Seven of the eight sequenced donors were classified as HCMV-seropositive, and one was classified as seronegative.

In generating TCR beta cDNA, 5'RACE template switching with UMIs was used. Following a re-call of the 5' RACE reads, TCRdb has one entry per CDR3 protein and lacks DNA. Its table lists about 260,000 distinct CDR3 sequences. Sequenced input: blood T cells: a sorted CD56 or NKG2C T cell subset, CD4+ or CD8+ T cells, or bulk PBMC T cells (not recorded which). The chain combines TRBV5-5 with TRBJ2-1; without DNA, the TCRdb call of TRBD2 cannot be checked. The clonotype comes from a man aged 18 to 35 in good health. CDR3 loop: CASSLPGTSGRGEFF.